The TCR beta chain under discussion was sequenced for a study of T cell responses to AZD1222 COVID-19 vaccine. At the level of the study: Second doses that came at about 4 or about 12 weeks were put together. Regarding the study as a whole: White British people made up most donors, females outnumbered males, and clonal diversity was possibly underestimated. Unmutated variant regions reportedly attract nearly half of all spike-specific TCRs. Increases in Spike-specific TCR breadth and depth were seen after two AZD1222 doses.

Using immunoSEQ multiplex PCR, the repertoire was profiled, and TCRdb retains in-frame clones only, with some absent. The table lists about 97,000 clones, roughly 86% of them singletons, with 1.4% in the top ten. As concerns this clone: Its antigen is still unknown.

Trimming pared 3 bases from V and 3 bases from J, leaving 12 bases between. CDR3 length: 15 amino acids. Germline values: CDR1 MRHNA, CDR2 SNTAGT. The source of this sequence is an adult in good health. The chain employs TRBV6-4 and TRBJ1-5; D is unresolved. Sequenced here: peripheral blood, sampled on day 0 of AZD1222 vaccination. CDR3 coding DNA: TGTGCCAGCAGTGAAGGGAGTACCAACAATCAGCCCCAGCATTTT. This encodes CASSEGSTNNQPQHF.